This TCR beta chain was found in a study of neoadjuvant anti-PD-1 for oral cavity cancer. Study results and limitations: Higher pretreatment blood Treg/Th17 ratios correlated with higher pretreatment blood and lower post-treatment tumor TCRbeta clonality.

Per germline, CDR1 LNHNV and CDR2 YYDKDF (reference sequence). V lost 1 base and J lost 8, with 9 bases in between. The length of the CDR3 is 13 residues. Concerning this clone: Its cognate antigen is unknown.

The repertoire was sequenced with immunoSEQ multiplex PCR; TCRdb's copy has only in-frame clones and lacks some. The sample lists several thousand clones, about 60% occurring once. The TCR sequence derives from a person between 40 and 79 years old with oral cavity squamous cell carcinoma. The input for sequencing was tumor tissue, taken before nivolumab (anti-PD-1) treatment. The chain combines TRBV15 with TRBJ2-1; D is undetermined. CDR3 amino acids: CATSRADWDEQFF. The DNA for the CDR3 is TGTGCCACCAGCAGAGCCGACTGGGATGAGCAGTTCTTC.